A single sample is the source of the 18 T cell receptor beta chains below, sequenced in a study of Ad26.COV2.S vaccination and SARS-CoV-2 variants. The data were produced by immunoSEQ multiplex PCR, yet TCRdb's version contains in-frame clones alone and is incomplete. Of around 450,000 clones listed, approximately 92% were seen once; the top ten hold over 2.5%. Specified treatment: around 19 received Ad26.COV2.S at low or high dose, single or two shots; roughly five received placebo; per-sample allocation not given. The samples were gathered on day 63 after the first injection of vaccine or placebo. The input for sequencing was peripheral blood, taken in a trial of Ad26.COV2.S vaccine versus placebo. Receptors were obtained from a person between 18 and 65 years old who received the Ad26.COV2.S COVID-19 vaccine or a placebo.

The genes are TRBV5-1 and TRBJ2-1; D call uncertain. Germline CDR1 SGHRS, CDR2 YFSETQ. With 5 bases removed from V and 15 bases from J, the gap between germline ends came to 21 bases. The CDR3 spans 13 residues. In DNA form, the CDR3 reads TGCGCCAGCAGTGATGTTGGAACTCCAATCCTGTTCTTC. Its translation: CASSDVGTPILFF.

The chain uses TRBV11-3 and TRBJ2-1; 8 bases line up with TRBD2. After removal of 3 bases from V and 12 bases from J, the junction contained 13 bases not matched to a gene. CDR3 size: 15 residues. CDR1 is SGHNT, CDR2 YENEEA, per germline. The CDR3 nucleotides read TGTGCCAGCAGCTTTGACTCCGGACTAGCTGGTGGGCAGTTCTTC. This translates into CASSFDSGLAGGQFF.

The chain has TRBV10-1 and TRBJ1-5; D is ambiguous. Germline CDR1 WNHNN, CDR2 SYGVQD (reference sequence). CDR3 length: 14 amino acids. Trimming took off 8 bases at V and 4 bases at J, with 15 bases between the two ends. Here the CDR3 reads CASPDVGRNQPQHF. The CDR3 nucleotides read TGCGCCAGCCCCGACGTCGGGCGGAATCAGCCCCAGCATTTT.

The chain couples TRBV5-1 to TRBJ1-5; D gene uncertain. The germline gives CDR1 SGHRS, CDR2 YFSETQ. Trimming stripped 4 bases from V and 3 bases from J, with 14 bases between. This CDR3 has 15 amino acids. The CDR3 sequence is CASSAFPGSNQPQHF. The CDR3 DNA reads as TGCGCCAGCAGCGCCTTTCCGGGTTCCAATCAGCCCCAGCATTTT. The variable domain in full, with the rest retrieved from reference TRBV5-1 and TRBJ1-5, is KAGVTQTPRYLIKTRGQQVTLSCSPISGHRSVSWYQQTPGQGLQFLFEYFSETQRNKGNFPGRFSGRQFSNSRSEMNVSTLELGDSALYLCASSAFPGSNQPQHFGDGTRLSIL.

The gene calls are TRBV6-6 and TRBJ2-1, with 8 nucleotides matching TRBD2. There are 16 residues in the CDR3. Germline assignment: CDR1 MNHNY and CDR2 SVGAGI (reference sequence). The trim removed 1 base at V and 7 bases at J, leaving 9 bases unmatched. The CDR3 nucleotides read TGTGCCAGCAGTTACTACTCGGGACTAGTCTTGAATGAGCAGTTCTTC. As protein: CASSYYSGLVLNEQFF.

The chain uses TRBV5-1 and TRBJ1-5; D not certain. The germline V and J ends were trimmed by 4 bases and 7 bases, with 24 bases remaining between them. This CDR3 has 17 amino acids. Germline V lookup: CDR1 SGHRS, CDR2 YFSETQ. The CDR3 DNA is TGCGCCAGCAGCAACGGAAGGGCTCCAGGCCAGCGGCAGCCCCAGCATTTT. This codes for CASSNGRAPGQRQPQHF. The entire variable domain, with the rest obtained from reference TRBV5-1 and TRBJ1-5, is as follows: KAGVTQTPRYLIKTRGQQVTLSCSPISGHRSVSWYQQTPGQGLQFLFEYFSETQRNKGNFPGRFSGRQFSNSRSEMNVSTLELGDSALYLCASSNGRAPGQRQPQHFGDGTRLSIL.

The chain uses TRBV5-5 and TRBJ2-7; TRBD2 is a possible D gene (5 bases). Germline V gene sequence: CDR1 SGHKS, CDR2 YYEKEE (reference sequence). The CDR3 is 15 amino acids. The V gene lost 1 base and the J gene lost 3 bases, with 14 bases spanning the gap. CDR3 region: CASSLRSATYYEQYV. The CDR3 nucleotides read TGTGCCAGCAGCTTGCGTAGCGCCACTTACTACGAGCAGTACGTC.

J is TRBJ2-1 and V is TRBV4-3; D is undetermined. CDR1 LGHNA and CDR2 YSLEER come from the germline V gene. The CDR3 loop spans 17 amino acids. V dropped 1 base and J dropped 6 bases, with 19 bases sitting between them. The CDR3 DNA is TGCGCCAGCAGCCAAGTGGCTGGGGTTGTAAAGCCCAATGAGCAGTTCTTC. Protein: CASSQVAGVVKPNEQFF.

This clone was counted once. CDR3 loop: CASSNPGGIYEQYV. The CDR3 DNA is TGTGCCAGCAGCAATCCCGGGGGGATCTACGAGCAGTACGTC. The chain couples TRBV21-1 to TRBJ2-7; the table gives TRBD2 as D, unverified against the DNA. TRBV21-1 is a known pseudogene. This CDR3 has 14 residues.

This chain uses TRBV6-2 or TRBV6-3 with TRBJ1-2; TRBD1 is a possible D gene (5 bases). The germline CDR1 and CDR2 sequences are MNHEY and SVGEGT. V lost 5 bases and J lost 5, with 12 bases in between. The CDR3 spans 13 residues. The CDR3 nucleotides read TGTGCCAGCAGTACCGGCGGGGCGTATGGCTACACCTTC. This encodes CASSTGGAYGYTF.

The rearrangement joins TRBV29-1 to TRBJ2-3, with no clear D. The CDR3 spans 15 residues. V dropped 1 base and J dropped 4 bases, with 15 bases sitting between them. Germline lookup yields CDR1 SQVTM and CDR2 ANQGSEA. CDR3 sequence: CSVEVRQLSPDTQYF. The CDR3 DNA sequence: TGCAGCGTTGAAGTACGGCAGCTGAGCCCAGATACGCAGTATTTT.

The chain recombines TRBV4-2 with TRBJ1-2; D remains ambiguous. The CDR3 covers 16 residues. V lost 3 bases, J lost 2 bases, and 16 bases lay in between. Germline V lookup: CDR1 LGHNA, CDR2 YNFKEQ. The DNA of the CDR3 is TGTGCCAGCAGCCATAATCCGGCCAGGACCAACTATGGCTACACCTTC. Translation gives CASSHNPARTNYGYTF.

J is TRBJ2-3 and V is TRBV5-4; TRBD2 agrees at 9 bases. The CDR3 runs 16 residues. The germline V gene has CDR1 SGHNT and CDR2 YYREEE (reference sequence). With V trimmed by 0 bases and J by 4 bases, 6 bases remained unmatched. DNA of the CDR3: TGTGCCAGCAGCTTGGCGGCGGGAGGGCTTTCAGATACGCAGTATTTT. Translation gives CASSLAAGGLSDTQYF.

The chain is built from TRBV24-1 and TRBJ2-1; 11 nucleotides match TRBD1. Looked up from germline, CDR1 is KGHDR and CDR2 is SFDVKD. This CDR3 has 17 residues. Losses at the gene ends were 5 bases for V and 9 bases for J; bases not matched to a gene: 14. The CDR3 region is CATSGLFGQGAHGEQFF. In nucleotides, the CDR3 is TGTGCCACCAGTGGTCTATTTGGACAGGGGGCGCATGGTGAGCAGTTCTTC.

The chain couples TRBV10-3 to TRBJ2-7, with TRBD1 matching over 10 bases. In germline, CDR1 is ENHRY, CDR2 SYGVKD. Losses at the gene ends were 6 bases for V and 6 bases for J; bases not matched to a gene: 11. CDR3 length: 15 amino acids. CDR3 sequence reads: CAISQFGTGDGEQYF. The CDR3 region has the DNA TGTGCCATCAGCCAATTCGGGACAGGGGACGGCGAGCAGTACTTC.

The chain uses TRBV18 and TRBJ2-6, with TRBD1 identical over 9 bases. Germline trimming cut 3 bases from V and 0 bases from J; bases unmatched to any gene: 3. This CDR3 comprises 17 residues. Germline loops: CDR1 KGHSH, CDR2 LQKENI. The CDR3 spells CASSPRDRDSGANVLTF. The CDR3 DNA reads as TGTGCCAGCTCACCCCGGGACAGGGACTCTGGGGCCAACGTCCTGACTTTC.

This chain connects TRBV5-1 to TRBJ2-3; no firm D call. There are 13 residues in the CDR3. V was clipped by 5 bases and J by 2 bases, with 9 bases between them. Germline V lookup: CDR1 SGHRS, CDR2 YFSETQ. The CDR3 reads CASRSSPTDTQYF. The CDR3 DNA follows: TGCGCCAGCAGAAGCAGCCCCACAGATACGCAGTATTTT.

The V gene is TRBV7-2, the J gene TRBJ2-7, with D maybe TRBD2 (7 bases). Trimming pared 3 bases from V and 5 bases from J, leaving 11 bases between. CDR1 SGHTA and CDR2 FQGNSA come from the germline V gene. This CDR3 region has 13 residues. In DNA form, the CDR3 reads TGTGCCAGCAGCTTCTGGGGGGGCCACGAGCAGTACTTC. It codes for CASSFWGGHEQYF.